Given below is one TCR beta chain in context. Its specificity is unknown. Using immunoSEQ multiplex PCR, the repertoire was profiled, and TCRdb retains in-frame clones only, with some absent. The sample shows around 220,000 clones, roughly 94% of them seen only once. This entry belongs to a study of T cell responses to AZD1222 COVID-19 vaccine. Study-wide points: Seropositive AZD1222 recipients at baseline numbered only 5 or 6. Spike was spanned by vaccine-associated CD4 TCRs, with dominance at 160-218 and 743-854. In a largely white British group with more females than males, clonal diversity was possibly underestimated. Every sample of the repertoires postdated the peak T cell response.

This CDR3 region has 11 residues. The V and J ends lost 6 bases and 8 bases respectively, with 8 bases between them. Germline loops: CDR1 MRHNA, CDR2 SNTAGT. The rearrangement links TRBV6-4 to TRBJ2-1; D unresolved. This receptor was obtained from an adult who received the MenACWY meningococcal vaccine as a control. The sequences come from peripheral blood, collected 28 days after the second dose of the MenACWY control vaccine. The CDR3 nucleotides read TGTGCCAGCAGAATCCCGGATGAGCAGTTCTTC. Translated: CASRIPDEQFF.